Presented here are 28 T cell receptor beta chains from one specimen sequenced in a study of blood T cell repertoires in COVID-19. Generated by immunoSEQ multiplex PCR, the TCRdb table keeps only in-frame clones and is missing some. Among under 200,000 clones listed, approximately 90% were seen once. Sequencing used peripheral blood. The origin of the receptors is a man aged 50 or older who had recovered from COVID-19.

The chain links TRBV7-2 to TRBJ2-3, with a weak D call TRBD2 (6 bases). The V end was cut by 1 base, the J end by 0 bases, with 8 bases between. Looked up from germline, CDR1 is SGHTA and CDR2 is FQGNSA. The CDR3 has 15 residues. CDR3 DNA sequence: TGTGCCAGCAGCTTAGGGACTATTAGCACAGATACGCAGTATTTT. Protein: CASSLGTISTDTQYF.

The rearrangement uses TRBV28 and TRBJ1-6; D is ambiguous. The ends were cut back, 8 bases at V and 5 bases at J, with 10 bases in the middle. This CDR3 has 13 residues. Germline V lookup: CDR1 MDHEN, CDR2 SYDVKM. CDR3 protein: CASLAQNNSPLHF. The CDR3 DNA sequence: TGTGCCAGCCTGGCACAAAATAATTCACCCCTCCACTTT.

The chain is built from TRBV18 and TRBJ1-2, with TRBD1 matching 9 bases. V gave up 3 bases and J gave up 1 base; unmatched junction bases: 3. From germline, CDR1 is KGHSH and CDR2 LQKENI. The length of the CDR3 is 15 residues. In nucleotides, the CDR3 is TGTGCCAGCTCACCGGGGGACAGGGTTAACTATGGCTACACCTTC. Translating it yields CASSPGDRVNYGYTF.

The genes are TRBV27 and TRBJ1-2; a possible D gene is TRBD1 (6 bases). Germline V CDR1 and CDR2: MNHEY, SMNVEV (reference sequence). The V gene lost 4 bases and the J gene lost 8 bases, with 11 bases spanning the gap. This CDR3 has 12 amino acids. In nucleotides, the CDR3 is TGTGCCAGCAGTTCTGGGGGCAGAGGCTACACCTTC. Residues: CASSSGGRGYTF.

This CDR3 reads CASSRRQVYYEQYF. The DNA for the CDR3 is TGTGCCAGCAGCCGACGACAAGTCTACTACGAGCAGTACTTC. The chain joins TRBV6-5 to TRBJ2-7; D call uncertain. CDR1 MNHEY and CDR2 SVGAGI come from the germline V gene. This CDR3 spans 14 amino acids. V lost 6 bases to trimming and J lost 3 bases, with 15 bases between them.

The chain carries TRBV30 and TRBJ2-5; D possibly corresponds to TRBD1 (6 bases). Trimming took off 0 bases at V and 4 bases at J, with 18 bases between the two ends. The CDR3 covers 16 residues. The V gene's germline CDR1 is GTSNPN and CDR2 SVGIG (reference sequence). The CDR3 region is CAWSVLGRGAAETQYF. The CDR3 nucleotides are TGTGCCTGGAGTGTACTTGGCAGGGGAGCGGCAGAGACCCAGTACTTC.

This chain connects TRBV24-1 to TRBJ2-1; 10 bases line up with TRBD2. V dropped 5 bases and J dropped 6; count of bases not matched to a gene: 6. Looked up from germline, CDR1 is KGHDR and CDR2 is SFDVKD. The CDR3 runs 15 residues. The CDR3 sequence: CATSVSGGAPNEQFF. The CDR3, as DNA: TGTGCCACCAGTGTCAGCGGGGGGGCCCCCAATGAGCAGTTCTTC.

The gene calls are TRBV5-1 and TRBJ2-7; a weak D match, TRBD1 (6 bases). The V gene lost 5 bases and the J gene lost 2 bases, with 11 bases spanning the gap. Germline CDR1 and CDR2: SGHRS and YFSETQ. This CDR3 spans 13 amino acids. The CDR3 reads CASRDTGPYEQYF. CDR3 sequence (DNA): TGCGCCAGCAGGGATACAGGGCCCTACGAGCAGTACTTC.

This clone turned up a few times. This chain links TRBV7-3 with TRBJ1-1, with 8 bases that match TRBD1. J was trimmed by 5 bases and V by 5 bases; bases with no gene match: 10. This CDR3 spans 15 amino acids. The germline V gene has CDR1 SGHTA and CDR2 FQGTGA. The CDR3 bases are TGTGCCAGCAGCCCCGCCGGACAGGGAGTTACTGAAGCTTTCTTT. It encodes CASSPAGQGVTEAFF.

This clone appeared once. The chain links TRBV9 to TRBJ2-7, with TRBD1 as a possible D gene (5 bases). The CDR3 length is 13 residues. Trimming left V 0 bases short and J 5 bases short, with 9 bases between. Germline CDR1 SGDLS, CDR2 YYNGEE. CDR3 coding DNA: TGTGCCAGCAGCGTAGCCCCCAGGGACGAGCAGTACTTC. Its protein product is CASSVAPRDEQYF.

The chain has TRBV2 and TRBJ2-7, with 8 bases matching TRBD1. The CDR3 spans 14 residues. Per germline, CDR1 SNHLY and CDR2 FYNNEI. With 6 bases clipped from V and 6 bases from J, the junction kept 10 bases outside the gene matches. DNA of the CDR3: TGTGCCAGCAGCCGCCGGGACAGGTCGACCGAGCAGTACTTC. Its translation: CASSRRDRSTEQYF.

The chain is built from TRBV7-9 and TRBJ1-2, with a tentative D call TRBD1 (6 bases). The CDR3 is made up of 15 amino acids. Trimming pared 1 base from V and 2 bases from J, leaving 11 bases between. Germline V lookup: CDR1 SEHNR, CDR2 FQNEAQ (reference sequence). The CDR3 sequence: CASSLEGGSNYGYTF. The CDR3 coding sequence is TGTGCCAGCAGCTTAGAAGGGGGATCCAACTATGGCTACACCTTC.

J is TRBJ1-5 and V is TRBV6-1, with D perhaps matching TRBD1 (6 bases). The CDR3 covers 15 residues. Germline V lookup: CDR1 MNHNS, CDR2 SASEGT. V dropped 0 bases and J dropped 5 bases, with 11 bases sitting between them. The CDR3 DNA sequence: TGTGCCAGCAGTGAAGCATCAGGGGTCTATCAGCCCCAGCATTTT. Translated, it gives CASSEASGVYQPQHF.

J is TRBJ2-7 and V is TRBV13, with 9 nucleotides matching TRBD1. Germline values: CDR1 PRHDT, CDR2 FYEKMQ (reference sequence). V was pared by 4 bases and J by 3 bases, with 7 bases of the junction left unmatched. The CDR3 runs 15 residues. Here the CDR3 reads CASSSPGQGGYEQYF. DNA of the CDR3: TGTGCCAGCAGCTCCCCGGGACAGGGAGGCTACGAGCAGTACTTC.

The chain has TRBV7-9 and TRBJ2-1, with TRBD1 as a possible D gene (5 bases). Trimming removed 1 base at V and 9 bases at J, with 16 bases between. Germline V gives CDR1 SEHNR, CDR2 FQNEAQ (reference sequence). The CDR3 has 15 residues. CDR3 region: CASSLVGPRTSEQFF. In DNA form, the CDR3 reads TGTGCCAGCAGCTTAGTTGGGCCTAGGACAAGTGAGCAGTTCTTC.

This clone was counted between two and nine times. The chain is built from TRBV6-4 and TRBJ1-6; no firm D call. Per the germline V gene, CDR1 is MRHNA and CDR2 is SNTAGT. This CDR3 spans 13 amino acids. V lost 3 bases and J lost 6, with 6 bases in between. The CDR3 sequence is CASSERGNSPLHF. CDR3 sequence (DNA): TGTGCCAGCAGTGAACGGGGTAATTCACCCCTCCACTTT.

This sequence joins TRBV7-3 and TRBJ1-6; D perhaps matches TRBD1 (5 bases). Germline CDR1 is SGHTA and CDR2 is FQGTGA. The CDR3 totals 16 residues. The V end lost 5 bases, the J end lost 0 bases, and 11 bases lay between the germline ends. The CDR3 DNA follows: TGTGCCAGCAGCGTCGACAGTAGCTCCTATAATTCACCCCTCCACTTT. Translation gives CASSVDSSSYNSPLHF.

The chain uses TRBV25-1 and TRBJ1-3, with TRBD1 matching 12 bases. Germline loops: CDR1 MGHDK, CDR2 SYGVNS. With 6 bases clipped from V and 0 bases from J, the junction kept 6 bases outside the gene matches. This CDR3 region has 17 residues. The CDR3 DNA reads as TGTGCCAGCAGGGGGCCGGGACAGGGGGCCTCTGGAAACACCATATATTTT. Translating gives CASRGPGQGASGNTIYF.

The CDR3 nucleotides are TGTGCCAGCAGCGTAGCCGGGGACAGCTATGGCTACACCTTC. Its translation: CASSVAGDSYGYTF. The J gene is TRBJ1-2, the V gene TRBV9, with 7 bases lining up with TRBD1. The CDR3 runs 14 residues. Losses at the gene ends were 0 bases for V and 4 bases for J; bases not matched to a gene: 3. Germline-derived CDR1 and CDR2 are SGDLS and YYNGEE.

The CDR3 nucleotides are TGTGCCAGCAGTTACGTAGTTACTGAGCAGTTCTTC. Translating it yields CASSYVVTEQFF. V gene TRBV6-6 combines with J gene TRBJ2-1; unclear D gene. Germline CDR1 MNHNY, CDR2 SVGAGI (reference sequence). The V gene lost 2 bases and the J gene lost 9 bases, with 8 bases spanning the gap. The CDR3 contains 12 residues.

This chain connects TRBV20-1 to TRBJ2-7; D is possibly TRBD1 (7 bases). The CDR3 covers 15 residues. The ends were cut back, 3 bases at V and 2 bases at J, with 17 bases in the middle. Germline V CDR1 and CDR2: DFQATT, SNEGSKA (reference sequence). The CDR3: CSASESQGGTYEQYF. CDR3 DNA: TGCAGTGCTAGTGAATCGCAGGGGGGAACCTACGAGCAGTACTTC.

The chain uses TRBV29-1 and TRBJ2-1; 10 bases align to TRBD1. The CDR3 spans 14 residues. Looked up from germline, CDR1 is SQVTM and CDR2 is ANQGSEA. The V and J ends lost 7 bases and 3 bases, in that order; junction bases with no gene match: 6. The CDR3 loop reads CSADGTGVYNEQFF. CDR3 nucleotides: TGCAGCGCCGACGGGACAGGGGTCTACAATGAGCAGTTCTTC.

The genes are TRBV6-2 or TRBV6-3 and TRBJ1-4; D unresolved. With 2 bases removed from V and 8 bases from J, the gap between germline ends came to 12 bases. Germline CDR1 reads MNHEY; CDR2 reads SVGEGT. The CDR3 runs 14 residues. DNA for the CDR3: TGTGCCAGCAGTTACGCGTCTGGTGTGGAAAAACTGTTTTTT. Encoded protein: CASSYASGVEKLFF.

In nucleotides, the CDR3 is TGTGCCAGCAGCGCGGGACAGCTAAACACAGATACGCAGTATTTT. It encodes CASSAGQLNTDTQYF. V usage is TRBV7-3 and J usage is TRBJ2-3, with D tentatively TRBD1 (7 bases). V lost 5 bases and J 2 bases, leaving 14 bases between the germline ends. Germline CDR1 SGHTA, CDR2 FQGTGA. The CDR3 extends over 15 amino acids.

The chain combines TRBV4-3 with TRBJ2-5, with D perhaps TRBD1 (6 bases). In germline, CDR1 is LGHNA, CDR2 YSLEER. Trimming removed 4 bases at V and 4 bases at J, with 10 bases between. This CDR3 is built from 13 residues. CDR3 residues: CASSPGHGETQYF. The CDR3 coding sequence is TGCGCCAGCAGCCCGGGACACGGAGAGACCCAGTACTTC.

This clone was observed a single time. V is TRBV20-1 and J is TRBJ2-5; 11 bases match TRBD2. The CDR3 has 16 residues. V was clipped by 3 bases and J by 6 bases; unmatched bases: 12. Germline loops: CDR1 DFQATT, CDR2 SNEGSKA (reference sequence). CDR3 bases: TGCAGTGCTAGTCTAGCGGGAGGAAACCAAGTGCAGACCCAGTACTTC. It specifies CSASLAGGNQVQTQYF.

The V call is TRBV21-1, the J call TRBJ1-4; TRBD1 is the table's D call, not checked against the DNA. TRBV21-1 counts as a pseudogene. The CDR3 is 20 amino acids. This chain's CDR3 is CASSKALLKGKGATNEKLFF. The CDR3 bases are TGTGCCAGCAGCAAAGCGCTTTTGAAGGGGAAGGGGGCAACTAATGAAAAACTGTTTTTT.

This clone was recorded once. The rearrangement joins TRBV19 to TRBJ2-7, with D perhaps TRBD1 (5 bases). Germline V gene data show CDR1 as LNHDA and CDR2 as SQIVND (reference sequence). The V end was cut by 5 bases, the J end by 2 bases, with 25 bases between. This CDR3 comprises 18 residues. In DNA form, the CDR3 reads TGTGCCAGTAGTGTCGCATCGGCCGGCTGGGGCACTCCCTACGAGCAGTACTTC. It yields the protein CASSVASAGWGTPYEQYF.